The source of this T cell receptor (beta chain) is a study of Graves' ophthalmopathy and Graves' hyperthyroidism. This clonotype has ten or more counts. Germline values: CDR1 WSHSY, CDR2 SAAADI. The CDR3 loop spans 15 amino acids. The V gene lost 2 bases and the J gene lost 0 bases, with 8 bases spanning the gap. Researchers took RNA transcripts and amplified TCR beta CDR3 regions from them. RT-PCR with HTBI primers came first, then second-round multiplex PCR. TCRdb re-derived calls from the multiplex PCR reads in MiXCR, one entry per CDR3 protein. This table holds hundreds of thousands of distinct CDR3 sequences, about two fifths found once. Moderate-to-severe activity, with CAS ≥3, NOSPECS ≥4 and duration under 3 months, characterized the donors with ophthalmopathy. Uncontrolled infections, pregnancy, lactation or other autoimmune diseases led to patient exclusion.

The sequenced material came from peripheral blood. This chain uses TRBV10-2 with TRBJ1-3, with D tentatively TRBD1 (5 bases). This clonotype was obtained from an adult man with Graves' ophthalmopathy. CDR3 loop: CASSEGRASGNTIYF. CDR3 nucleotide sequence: TGCGCCAGCAGTGAGGGCAGGGCCTCTGGAAACACCATATATTTT.